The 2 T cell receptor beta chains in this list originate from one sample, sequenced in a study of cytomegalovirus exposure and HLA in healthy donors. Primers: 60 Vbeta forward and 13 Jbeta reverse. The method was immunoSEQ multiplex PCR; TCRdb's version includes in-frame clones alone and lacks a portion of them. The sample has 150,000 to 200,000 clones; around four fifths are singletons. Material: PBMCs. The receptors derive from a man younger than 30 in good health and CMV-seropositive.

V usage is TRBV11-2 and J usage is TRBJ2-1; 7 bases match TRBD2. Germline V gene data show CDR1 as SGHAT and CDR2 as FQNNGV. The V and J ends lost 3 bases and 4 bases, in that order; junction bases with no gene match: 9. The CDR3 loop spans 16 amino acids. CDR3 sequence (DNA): TGTGCCAGCAGCTTCGGAGTGGGGGGGTTTTACAATGAGCAGTTCTTC. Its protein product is CASSFGVGGFYNEQFF.

The CDR3 coding sequence is TGTGCCAGCAGTCCTAGAAGATCCGCAACTAATGAAAAACTGTTTTTT. It is translated as CASSPRRSATNEKLFF. The genes are TRBV5-6 and TRBJ1-4; D is undetermined. V lost 5 bases and J 0 bases, leaving 14 bases between the germline ends. The germline V gene has CDR1 SGHDT and CDR2 YYEEEE. The CDR3 is 16 residues long.